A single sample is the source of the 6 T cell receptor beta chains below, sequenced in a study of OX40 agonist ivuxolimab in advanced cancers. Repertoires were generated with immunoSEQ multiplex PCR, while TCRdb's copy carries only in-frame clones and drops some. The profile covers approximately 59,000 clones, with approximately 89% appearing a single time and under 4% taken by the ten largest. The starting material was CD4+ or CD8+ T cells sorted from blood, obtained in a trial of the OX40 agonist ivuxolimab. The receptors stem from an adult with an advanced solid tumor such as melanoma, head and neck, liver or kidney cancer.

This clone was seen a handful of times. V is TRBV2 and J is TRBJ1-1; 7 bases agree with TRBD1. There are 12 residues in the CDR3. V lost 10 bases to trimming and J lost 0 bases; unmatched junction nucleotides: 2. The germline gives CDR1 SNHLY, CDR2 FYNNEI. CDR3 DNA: TGTGCCACGGGACAGCTGAACACTGAAGCTTTCTTT. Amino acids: CATGQLNTEAFF.

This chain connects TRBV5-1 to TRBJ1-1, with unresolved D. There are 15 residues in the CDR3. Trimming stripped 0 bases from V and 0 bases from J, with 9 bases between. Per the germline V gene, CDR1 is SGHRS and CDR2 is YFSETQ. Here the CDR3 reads CASSLGVGLNTEAFF. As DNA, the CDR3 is TGCGCCAGCAGCTTGGGGGTCGGGCTGAACACTGAAGCTTTCTTT.

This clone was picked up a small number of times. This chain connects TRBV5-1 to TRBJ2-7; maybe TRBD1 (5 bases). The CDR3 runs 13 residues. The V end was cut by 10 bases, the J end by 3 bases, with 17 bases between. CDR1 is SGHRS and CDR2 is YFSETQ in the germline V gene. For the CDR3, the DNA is TGCGCCTCAGGCACAGGACCAAACTACGAGCAGTACTTC. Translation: CASGTGPNYEQYF.

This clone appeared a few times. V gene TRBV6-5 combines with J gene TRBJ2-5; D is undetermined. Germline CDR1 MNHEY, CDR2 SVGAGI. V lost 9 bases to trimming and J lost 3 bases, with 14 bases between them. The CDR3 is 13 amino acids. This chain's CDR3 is CASRPGGKETQYF. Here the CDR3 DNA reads TGTGCCAGTAGACCCGGTGGGAAAGAGACCCAGTACTTC.

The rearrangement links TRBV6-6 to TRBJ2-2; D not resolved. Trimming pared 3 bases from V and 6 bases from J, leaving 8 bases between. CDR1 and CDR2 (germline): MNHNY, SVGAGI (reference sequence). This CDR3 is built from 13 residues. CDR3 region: CASSYDTAGELFF. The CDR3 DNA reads TGTGCCAGCAGTTATGATACAGCCGGGGAGCTGTTTTTT.

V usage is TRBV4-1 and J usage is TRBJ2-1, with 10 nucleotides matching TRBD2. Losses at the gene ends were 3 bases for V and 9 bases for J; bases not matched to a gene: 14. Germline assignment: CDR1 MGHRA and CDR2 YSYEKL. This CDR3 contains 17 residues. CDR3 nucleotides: TGCGCCAGCAGCCAGCCTAGCGGGAGAAGTTCGTTAGGTGAGCAGTTCTTC. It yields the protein CASSQPSGRSSLGEQFF.